A selection of T cell receptor beta chains follows, all from one sample in a study of shared T cell receptors in the human thymus. Assay: immunoSEQ multiplex PCR; the TCRdb copy retains only in-frame clones and omits some. Here the sample spans hundreds of thousands of clones, roughly 88% being singletons. These same records also appear under a second study, on human thymus T cells.

The sequenced sample consisted of thymocytes. These receptors were collected from a boy younger than two with a congenital heart defect. Both conserved end residues are part of each CDR3. The D gene is left open where the match is weak. Not all rows give a size; the values are once, few, many and, for expanded clones, a class.

-	TRBD1	TRBV2	TRBJ2-7	CASSGPDRAQLSRAYF	TGTGCCAGCAGTGGCCCCGACAGGGCCCAACTCAGTCGGGCTTACTTC
once	-	TRBV2	TRBJ2-3	CASVEEEGFTDTQYF	TGTGCCAGCGTCGAGGAGGAGGGTTTCACAGATACGCAGTATTTT
-	TRBD2	TRBV4-2	TRBJ2-7	CASTARRAGPYEQYF	TGTGCCAGCACCGCCCGGAGAGCGGGACCCTACGAGCAGTACTTC
-	TRBD2	TRBV4-2	TRBJ2-7	CASSQRGGGGRARGDYEQYF	TGTGCCAGCAGCCAACGTGGGGGTGGCGGGAGGGCGCGAGGGGATTACGAGCAGTACTTC
-	-	TRBV18	TRBJ2-5	CASSPYPLEIQETQYF	TGTGCCAGCTCACCCTATCCCCTAGAGATCCAAGAGACCCAGTACTTC
-	TRBD2	TRBV5-6	TRBJ2-2	CASSPREAGVRTGELFF	TGTGCCAGCAGCCCGCGAGAAGCGGGAGTTCGGACCGGGGAGCTGTTTTTT
-	-	TRBV7-9	TRBJ1-3	CASSPRGRVPSGNTIYF	TGTGCCAGCAGCCCGCGGGGGCGCGTCCCCTCTGGAAACACCATATATTTT
-	TRBD2	TRBV4-3	TRBJ2-1	CASSPGLAGPREQFF	TGCGCCAGCAGCCCGGGACTAGCGGGCCCCAGGGAGCAGTTCTTC
-	-	TRBV11-2	TRBJ2-1	CASSHRSGERNEQFF	TGTGCCAGCAGCCACCGGTCGGGGGAGCGGAATGAGCAGTTCTTC
-	TRBD2	TRBV10-3	TRBJ2-7	CAISEAGLAGYSYEQYF	TGTGCCATCAGTGAGGCCGGACTAGCGGGTTACTCCTACGAGCAGTACTTC
-	-	TRBV27	TRBJ1-5	CASTLSYTDRSGQPQHF	TGTGCCAGCACCCTTAGCTACACCGACAGGTCGGGGCAGCCCCAGCATTTT
-	TRBD1	TRBV5-6	TRBJ1-2	CASSTPQGGSYRYTF	TGTGCCAGCAGCACGCCTCAAGGGGGCTCTTATCGCTACACCTTC
-	-	TRBV19	TRBJ2-1	CASSIRGRGDEQFF	TGTGCCAGTAGTATAAGGGGGAGGGGGGATGAGCAGTTCTTC
-	-	TRBV4-3	TRBJ2-3	CASSQDFSRDSSVADTQYF	TGCGCCAGCAGCCAAGATTTCTCGCGGGACAGTTCGGTAGCAGATACGCAGTATTTT